This section outlines one T cell receptor beta chain sequence together with its context. V lost 3 bases to trimming and J lost 6 bases; unmatched junction nucleotides: 8. The CDR3 is made up of 15 amino acids. Germline CDR1 SGHTA, CDR2 FQGNSA. Researchers ran the PCR with 60 Vbeta and 13 Jbeta primers. This table comes from immunoSEQ multiplex PCR, and its TCRdb copy is limited to in-frame clones, with some not included. The table includes some 80,000 clones, 78% detected once. The data were obtained in a study of cytomegalovirus exposure and HLA in healthy donors. The chain is built from TRBV7-2 and TRBJ1-5; 7 nucleotides line up with TRBD1. The TCR originated in a man in his forties or fifties in good health and CMV-seronegative. Material: PBMCs. For the CDR3, the DNA is TGTGCCAGCAGCTTGTGGACAGGCCCAGGTCAGCCCCAGCATTTT. It codes for CASSLWTGPGQPQHF.